The present T cell receptor beta chain was sequenced within a study of CD8 T cells in ankylosing spondylitis. Trimming removed 0 bases from V and 4 bases from J; junction bases left unmatched: 4. CDR1 and CDR2 (germline): SGHRS, YFSETQ. The CDR3 runs 15 residues. This clonotype was counted many times. What it binds is unknown. By quantitative 5'-RACE with molecular barcodes, the TCR beta libraries were made. TCRdb re-derived calls from the 5' RACE reads in MiXCR, one entry per CDR3 protein. This table holds some 800,000 distinct CDR3 sequences, over 9.5% found once. The study, taken as a whole, reports: Reportedly, matched ankylosing spondylitis synovial fluid was significantly enriched for disease-linked clones. Within ankylosing spondylitis blood, a TCR beta motif made up of eight or nine highly homologous variants appeared to be characteristic. Certain motif variants had earlier been reported in reactive arthritis synovial fluid and blood. Peripheral blood held disease-linked clones only at relatively low frequency, and these were CD8+.

What was sequenced was blood, either unsorted or a sorted T cell fraction (not recorded which). This TCR derives from a male donor with ankylosing spondylitis. The chain is built from TRBV5-1 and TRBJ1-2, with 9 bases matching TRBD1. The CDR3 region is CASSLEQGAVYGYTF. In DNA, the CDR3 is TGCGCCAGCAGCTTGGAACAGGGGGCTGTCTATGGCTACACCTTC.